This T cell receptor (beta chain) stems from a study of STAT5B mutations in CD4+ large granular lymphocyte leukemia. General study results and limits: Compared with healthy controls (2/35), patient top clones favored TRBV06 (8/27).

Assay used: immunoSEQ multiplex PCR; TCRdb lists only in-frame clones, some missing. This table holds more than 30,000 clones, about 91% found once. CDR3 length: 15 amino acids. Germline V gene sequence: CDR1 SGHDT, CDR2 YYEEEE. V was clipped by 0 bases and J by 5 bases, with 14 bases between them. A note on this clone: No antigen is known for it.

What was sequenced was CD4+ T cells from blood buffy coats. V gene TRBV5-6 combines with J gene TRBJ2-5; maybe TRBD1 (6 bases). The sequence was collected from a human donor in good health. Here the CDR3 reads CASSLGQGGWETQYF. For the CDR3, the DNA is TGTGCCAGCAGCTTGGGTCAAGGGGGATGGGAGACCCAGTACTTC.